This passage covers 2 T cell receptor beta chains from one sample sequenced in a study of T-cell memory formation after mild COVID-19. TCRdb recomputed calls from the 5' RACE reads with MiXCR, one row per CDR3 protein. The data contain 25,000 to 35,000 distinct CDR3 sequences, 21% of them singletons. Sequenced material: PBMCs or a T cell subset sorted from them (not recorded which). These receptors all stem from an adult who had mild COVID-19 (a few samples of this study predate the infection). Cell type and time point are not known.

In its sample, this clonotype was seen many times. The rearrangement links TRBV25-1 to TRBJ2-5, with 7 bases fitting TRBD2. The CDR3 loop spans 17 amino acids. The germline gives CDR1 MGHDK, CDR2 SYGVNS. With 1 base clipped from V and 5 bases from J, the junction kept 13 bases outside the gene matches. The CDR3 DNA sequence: TGTGCCAGCAGTGAATTGGGTAGCGGGCTCGGCGGGGAGACCCAGTACTTC. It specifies CASSELGSGLGGETQYF.

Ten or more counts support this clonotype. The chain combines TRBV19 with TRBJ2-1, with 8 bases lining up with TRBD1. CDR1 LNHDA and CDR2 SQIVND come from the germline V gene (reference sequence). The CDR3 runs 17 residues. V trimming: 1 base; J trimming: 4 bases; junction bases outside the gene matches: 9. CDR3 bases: TGTGCCAGTAGTATAGTTCACAGGGGGAAGAGGTACAATGAGCAGTTCTTC. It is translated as CASSIVHRGKRYNEQFF.